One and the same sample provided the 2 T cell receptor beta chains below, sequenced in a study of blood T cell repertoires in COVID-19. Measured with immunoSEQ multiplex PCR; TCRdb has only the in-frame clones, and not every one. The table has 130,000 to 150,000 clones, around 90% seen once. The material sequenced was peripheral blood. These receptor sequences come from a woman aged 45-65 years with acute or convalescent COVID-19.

CDR3 nucleotides: TGTGCCAGCAGCATTGAGGGGGCATGCAATCAGCCCCAGCATTTT. Its translation: CASSIEGACNQPQHF. V is TRBV21-1 and J is TRBJ1-5; the table's D call, TRBD1, has no DNA check behind it. TRBV21-1 is assigned pseudogene status. The CDR3 consists of 15 residues.

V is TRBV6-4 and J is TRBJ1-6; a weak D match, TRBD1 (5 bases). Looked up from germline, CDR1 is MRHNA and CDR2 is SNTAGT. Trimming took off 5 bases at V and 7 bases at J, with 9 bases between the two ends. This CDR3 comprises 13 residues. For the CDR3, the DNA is TGTGCCAGCAGTCAGGAGGGGAATTCACCCCTCCACTTT. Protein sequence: CASSQEGNSPLHF.